This T cell receptor beta chain emerged from a study of cytomegalovirus exposure and HLA in healthy donors. A note on this clone: Its target is unknown.

It was with 60 Vbeta and 13 Jbeta primers that the PCR ran. Data came from immunoSEQ multiplex PCR; TCRdb stores just in-frame clones and leaves some out. The sample holds about 120,000 clones, 70% to 80% seen once. The study's findings and limits: A list of approximately 160 TCR beta chains associated with cytomegalovirus was given. When presence/absence was analysed, sequencing depth was taken to be roughly uniform across donors. In vitro checks showed that a few CMV-associated chains really do target CMV antigens.

This receptor was identified in a woman aged 40 to 50 in good health and CMV-seropositive. Source material: PBMCs.

The CDR3 DNA follows: TGCAGCGTTGCTCGCAACCAGCAAGAGACCCAGTACTTC. This translates into CSVARNQQETQYF. J is TRBJ2-5 and V is TRBV29-1; D is uncertain. Germline CDR1 reads SQVTM; CDR2 reads ANQGSEA. The V gene lost 4 bases and the J gene lost 2 bases, with 11 bases spanning the gap. CDR3 length: 13 amino acids.